This T cell receptor beta chain comes out of a study of T cell responses to AZD1222 COVID-19 vaccine. Whole-study context: Timing groups of about 4 and about 12 weeks for second doses were pooled. Study-wide results and limits: Without day 14 samples, only post-peak T cell repertoires were studied. The reported proportion of spike-specific TCRs targeting unmutated variant regions was nearly half. With two AZD1222 doses given, Spike-specific TCR breadth and depth both rose.

The V end was cut by 1 base, the J end by 7 bases, with 12 bases between. Germline CDR1 is SGHDT and CDR2 is YYEEEE. The CDR3 spans 14 residues. Notes on this clone: What it binds is unknown.

Profiled with immunoSEQ multiplex PCR; TCRdb holds only in-frame clones, not every one. The data show approximately 100,000 clones, roughly 88% seen once. The starting material was peripheral blood, obtained on day 0 of AZD1222 vaccination. The TCR comes from an adult in good health. The V call is TRBV5-6, the J call TRBJ1-5, with D uncertain. The CDR3 DNA follows: TGTGCCAGCAGCTTGTTCACGGGAATACAGCCCCAGCATTTT. Encoded protein: CASSLFTGIQPQHF.